These T cell receptor beta chains were read from a single sample in a study of identical twins. TCRdb reanalysed the 5' RACE reads using MiXCR and keeps one entry per CDR3 protein. There are about 520,000 distinct CDR3 sequences in the sample; about 20% occur only once, and roughly 0.91% lies in the top ten. The same data also contributed to another study, on T cells expressing NK-cell markers.

The sequenced sample consisted of CD4+ T cells sorted from blood. These receptors were taken from a woman aged 18-30 years in good health. CDR3s include the opening cysteine and the closing phenylalanine or tryptophan. The D gene is left open where the match is weak. Clone sizes are given selectively: once, few, many, or a class where the clone is expanded.

d_gene	v_gene	j_gene	abundance	CDR3nt	CDR3aa
TRBD2	TRBV3-1	TRBJ2-5	.	TGTGCCAGCAGCCAATTTAGCGGGGGGCAAGAGACCCAGTACTTC	CASSQFSGGQETQYF
.	TRBV20-1	TRBJ2-5	few	TGCAGTGCTGGGGGGGGCGGGGGATACCAAGAGACCCAGTACTTC	CSAGGGGGYQETQYF
TRBD2	TRBV7-9	TRBJ2-3	.	TGTGCCAGCAGCTTAGCGTTACTAGCGCCAGATACGCAGTATTTT	CASSLALLAPDTQYF
TRBD1	TRBV10-3	TRBJ2-7	.	TGTGCCATCAGAGGGGGCGCGGATAGTGGCGAGCAGTACTTC	CAIRGGADSGEQYF
TRBD1	TRBV7-9	TRBJ2-7	few	TGTGCCAGCAGCTTAGGACAGGGGTGGTACGAGCAGTACTTC	CASSLGQGWYEQYF
TRBD1	TRBV4-3	TRBJ1-2	.	TGCGCCAGCAGCATCGGACAGGGGGGCCTCTATGGCTACACCTTC	CASSIGQGGLYGYTF
TRBD2	TRBV28	TRBJ2-1	.	TGTGCCAGCAGTTTATCAGTAGGACTAGGCTCGTCGGAGGAGCAGTTCTTC	CASSLSVGLGSSEEQFF
.	TRBV7-9	TRBJ2-1	few	TGTGCCAGCAGCCTAGTGGGTATCGATGAGCAGTTCTTC	CASSLVGIDEQFF
TRBD2	TRBV6-1	TRBJ2-1	few	TGTGCCAGCCGGGTAGCGGGGATCTCCTACAATGAGCAGTTCTTC	CASRVAGISYNEQFF
TRBD2	TRBV7-2	TRBJ2-3	few	TGTGCCAGCAGCCCCCAAGGGACTAGCGGGAGGTATCAGTATTTT	CASSPQGTSGRYQYF
.	TRBV5-1	TRBJ2-1	.	TGCGCCAGCAGCTTGGGGACAGTCAGCTCCTACAATGAGCAGTTCTTC	CASSLGTVSSYNEQFF
.	TRBV6-5	TRBJ2-7	.	TGTGCCAGCAGTTACTCGGGGGGCCAGGTGGGCTACGAGCAGTACTTC	CASSYSGGQVGYEQYF
.	TRBV9	TRBJ2-1	many	TGTGCCAGCAGCCCCCGAGCGGGTTACAATGAGCAGTTCTTC	CASSPRAGYNEQFF
.	TRBV11-2	TRBJ2-2	few	TGTGCCAGCAGCTTAGAGGCCTGGGCCGGGGAGCTGTTTTTT	CASSLEAWAGELFF
.	TRBV6-1	TRBJ1-5	few	TGTGCCAGCAGTGCCTCGGTTCCGCGCAATCAGCCCCAGCATTTT	CASSASVPRNQPQHF
.	TRBV10-2	TRBJ1-2	.	TGCGCCAGCAGCGCGGGACCGATTGACTATGGCTACACCTTC	CASSAGPIDYGYTF
TRBD2	TRBV5-1	TRBJ2-3	few	TGCGCCAGCAGCTTGGGCGGCGGGGGGTCCACAGATACGCAGTATTTT	CASSLGGGGSTDTQYF
TRBD2	TRBV5-1	TRBJ2-7	few	TGCGCCAGCAGCTCAAGCCCGGGACTAGCGAGCTACGAGCAGTACTTC	CASSSSPGLASYEQYF